The following is a T cell receptor beta chain sequence with its context. The data belong to a study of blood T cell repertoires in COVID-19. The method was immunoSEQ multiplex PCR; TCRdb's version includes in-frame clones alone and lacks a portion of them. The sample holds under 300,000 clones, over 85% seen once. In Cohort 3, a recovered donor had either two negative PCRs, clearance, or symptom resolution. The sample consisted of PBMCs or T cells enriched from blood (not recorded which). This TCR was recovered from a woman in her sixties or seventies who had recovered from COVID-19.

The chain's CDR3 is CASSLSSGSLADTQYF. For the CDR3, the DNA is TGTGCCAGCAGCTTGTCTAGCGGGAGCTTGGCAGATACGCAGTATTTT. The rearrangement links TRBV11-3 to TRBJ2-3, with 10 bases matching TRBD2. In germline, CDR1 is SGHNT, CDR2 YENEEA. The length of the CDR3 is 16 residues. Trimming took 3 bases from V and 4 from J; bases not matched to a gene: 7.